A single sample is the source of the 23 T cell receptor beta chains below, sequenced in a study of metastatic and nonmetastatic thyroid tumors. No treatment of any kind had been given to any patient before thyroid surgery. Through MiXCR, TCRdb re-clonotyped the PCR reads. The sample lists about 28,000 clones, 20% to 25% seen once, with under 45% in the top ten. The sample consisted of blood. The receptors originated from a female donor with papillary thyroid cancer or a benign thyroid nodule (not recorded which). Some clones in this sample may be carry-over from other donors' samples.

On this clone itself: The CDR3 end shows no conserved phenylalanine or tryptophan, and so a read error is likely. J is TRBJ2-2 and V is TRBV7-2; D is unresolved. This CDR3 is 14 amino acids long. CDR1 is SGHTA and CDR2 is FQGNSA in the germline V gene. The CDR3 here is CASSPTKNTVELFL. Here the CDR3 DNA reads TGTGCCAGCAGCCCAACAAAGAACACCGTGGAGCTGTTTCTT.

The gene calls are TRBV6-2 or TRBV6-3 and TRBJ2-5; 13 bases are a match to TRBD2. J gave up 5 bases and V 6 bases, and 0 bases lay outside the gene matches. CDR1 and CDR2 (germline): MNHEY, SVGEGT. The CDR3 is 13 amino acids. This CDR3 reads CASRTSGRETQYF. In DNA form, the CDR3 reads TGTGCCAGCAGGACTAGCGGGAGGGAGACCCAGTACTTC.

CDR3 coding DNA: TGTGCCAGCAGCCAAGAATTACAGGGGGCCCGGGTTGATACGCAGTATTTT. The encoded protein is CASSQELQGARVDTQYF. The V gene is TRBV3-1, the J gene TRBJ2-3; the match to TRBD1 covers 9 bases. The CDR3 has 17 residues. CDR1 is LGHDT, CDR2 YNNKEL, per germline (reference sequence). Trimming took 0 bases from V and 6 from J; bases not matched to a gene: 10.

The V and J genes are TRBV6-5 and TRBJ2-7, with D possibly being TRBD2 (7 bases). V dropped 4 bases and J dropped 2 bases, with 9 bases sitting between them. CDR3 length: 13 residues. In germline, CDR1 is MNHEY, CDR2 SVGAGI. CDR3 in amino acids: CASSFGGPYEQYF. The CDR3 DNA follows: TGTGCCAGCAGTTTCGGGGGGCCCTACGAGCAGTACTTC.

This clone has ten or more counts. V and J are TRBV14 and TRBJ2-2; tentative D call: TRBD2 (6 bases). The V gene's germline CDR1 is SGHDN and CDR2 FVKESK. The CDR3 has 15 amino acids. The V end lost 5 bases, the J end lost 6 bases, and 16 bases lay between the germline ends. The CDR3 protein is CASSGTTSGAGELFF. DNA of the CDR3: TGTGCCAGCAGCGGCACGACTAGTGGGGCCGGGGAGCTGTTTTTT.

V gene TRBV19 combines with J gene TRBJ2-1; 7 bases match TRBD1. V shed 6 bases, J shed 9 bases, and the junction held 5 bases outside the gene matches. The CDR3 covers 12 residues. Germline V gene data show CDR1 as LNHDA and CDR2 as SQIVND (reference sequence). DNA for the CDR3: TGTGCCAGTAGGACAGGGTTGAGTGAGCAGTTCTTC. It codes for CASRTGLSEQFF.

The rearrangement uses TRBV24-1 and TRBJ2-5; TRBD2 matches 7 bases. CDR1 and CDR2 from the germline V gene are KGHDR and SFDVKD. J gave up 5 bases and V 1 base, and 9 bases lay outside the gene matches. The CDR3 consists of 16 residues. The CDR3 is CATSDFVAGVTETQYF. Here the CDR3 DNA reads TGTGCCACCAGTGATTTTGTGGCGGGAGTTACGGAGACCCAGTACTTC.

At least ten counts were recorded for this clone. This chain uses TRBV29-1 with TRBJ2-5; 7 bases agree with TRBD1. The CDR3 has 12 residues. In germline, CDR1 is SQVTM, CDR2 ANQGSEA. V was clipped by 4 bases and J by 3 bases; unmatched bases: 2. DNA of the CDR3: TGCAGCGTTGGTACAGGGGAAGAGACCCAGTACTTC. Protein product: CSVGTGEETQYF. The full variable domain, in which reference TRBV29-1 and TRBJ2-5 provide the parts outside the CDR3, is SAVISQKPSRDICQRGTSLTIQCQVDSQVTMMFWYRQQPGQSLTLIATANQGSEATYESGFVIDKFPISRPNLTFSTLTVSNMSPEDSSIYLCSVGTGEETQYFGPGTRLLVL.

The V gene is TRBV20-1, the J gene TRBJ2-5; no definite D call. CDR1 DFQATT and CDR2 SNEGSKA come from the germline V gene (reference sequence). This CDR3 has 14 residues. V gave up 1 base and J gave up 5 bases, with 14 bases separating them. CDR3 DNA sequence: TGCAGTGCTAGAGCGCAGTCCCTCGGCGAGACCCAGTACTTC. Amino acid sequence: CSARAQSLGETQYF.

This clone has ten or more counts. The chain uses TRBV19 and TRBJ2-7, with 9 bases that match TRBD2. The V and J ends lost 5 bases and 5 bases, in that order; junction bases with no gene match: 7. Germline CDR1 LNHDA, CDR2 SQIVND (reference sequence). This CDR3 contains 14 residues. CDR3 residues: CASSVAGGRDEQYF. The CDR3 DNA is TGTGCCAGTAGTGTGGCGGGAGGGCGCGACGAGCAGTACTTC. Complete variable domain (other parts from reference TRBV19 and TRBJ2-7): DGGITQSPKYLFRKEGQNVTLSCEQNLNHDAMYWYRQDPGQGLRLIYYSQIVNDFQKGDIAEGYSVSREKKESFPLTVTSAQKNPTAFYLCASSVAGGRDEQYFGPGTRLTVT.

The chain is built from TRBV3-1 and TRBJ2-1; no definite D call. The CDR3 totals 16 residues. V shed 1 base and J shed 5 bases, with 15 bases lying between them. Germline CDR1 is LGHDT and CDR2 is YNNKEL (reference sequence). CDR3 sequence: CASSQVWRNRDNEQFF. The CDR3 DNA follows: TGTGCCAGCAGCCAAGTTTGGCGGAATCGGGACAATGAGCAGTTCTTC.

The chain links TRBV25-1 to TRBJ2-1; 9 bases line up with TRBD2. With V trimmed by 8 bases and J by 4 bases, 12 bases remained unmatched. CDR1 and CDR2 (germline): MGHDK, SYGVNS. The CDR3 has 16 residues. The CDR3 DNA reads as TGTGCCAGCGGATACCCTGGTAGCGGGGGTTACAATGAGCAGTTCTTC. Translated: CASGYPGSGGYNEQFF.

At least ten counts were recorded for this clone. The rearrangement links TRBV5-8 to TRBJ2-3; 8 bases fit TRBD1. Per germline, CDR1 SGHTS and CDR2 YDEGEE. This CDR3 region has 15 residues. With 4 bases clipped from V and 5 bases from J, the junction kept 9 bases outside the gene matches. The CDR3 loop is CASSGLGQGEDTQYF. Written as DNA, the CDR3 is TGTGCCAGCAGCGGACTTGGACAGGGTGAAGATACGCAGTATTTT.

With regard to this clone: One base away lies a much larger clone, so this may be a sequencing read error. The J gene is TRBJ1-4, the V gene TRBV28; no reliable D call. CDR1 is MDHEN and CDR2 is SYDVKM in the germline V gene. The CDR3 has 14 amino acids. The DNA for the CDR3 is TGTGCCAGCAGTTTACGACCAACTAATGGAAAACTGTTTTTT. Protein: CASSLRPTNGKLFF.

The V gene is TRBV11-1, the J gene TRBJ2-7; D may correspond to TRBD1 or TRBD2 (5 bases each). The CDR3 extends over 16 amino acids. Trimming pared 4 bases from V and 2 bases from J, leaving 18 bases between. Germline CDR1 is SGHAT and CDR2 is FQDESV (reference sequence). CDR3 DNA: TGTGCCAGCAGCTCGCCGAACAGACGGGACCCCTACGAGCAGTACTTC. This sequence encodes CASSSPNRRDPYEQYF.

A remark on this clone: At one end the junction does not follow the germline gene, possibly because of a read error. This chain uses TRBV30 with TRBJ1-5; D uncertain. From germline, CDR1 is GTSNPN and CDR2 SVGIG (reference sequence). The CDR3 loop spans 14 amino acids. CDR3 nucleotides: TGTGCCCGGAGTTTATACGGAGACAATCAACCCCAGCATTTT. It translates to CARSLYGDNQPQHF.

This clone showed up many times. The CDR3 reads CASSLGPTGQNSPLHF. The CDR3 nucleotides are TGTGCCAGCAGCTTGGGGCCCACGGGACAGAATTCACCCCTCCACTTT. The chain links TRBV5-6 to TRBJ1-6, with 7 bases matching TRBD1. The CDR3 covers 16 residues. With V trimmed by 0 bases and J by 7 bases, 7 bases remained unmatched. Germline assignment: CDR1 SGHDT and CDR2 YYEEEE.

The sample holds many counts of this clone. The rearrangement links TRBV11-2 to TRBJ1-6; D gene uncertain. The V end lost 4 bases, the J end lost 7 bases, and 8 bases lay between the germline ends. Germline V CDR1 and CDR2: SGHAT, FQNNGV. The CDR3 has 13 residues. The CDR3 loop is CASSSSQNSPLHF. The CDR3 nucleotides are TGTGCCAGCAGCTCGTCGCAGAATTCACCCCTCCACTTT. The whole variable domain, remainder taken from reference TRBV11-2 and TRBJ1-6, is EAGVAQSPRYKIIEKRQSVAFWCNPISGHATLYWYQQILGQGPKLLIQFQNNGVVDDSQLPKDRFSAERLKGVDSTLKIQPAKLEDSAVYLCASSSSQNSPLHFGNGTRLTVT.

This clone was found many times. This chain joins TRBV10-3 and TRBJ2-3; TRBD2 matches 13 bases. Trimming at V came to 4 bases and at J to 3 bases, leaving 7 bases not matched to a gene. Germline loops: CDR1 ENHRY, CDR2 SYGVKD. The CDR3 consists of 17 residues. This CDR3 is CAISAGTSGTWTDTQYF. CDR3 DNA: TGTGCCATCAGTGCGGGGACTAGCGGGACGTGGACAGATACGCAGTATTTT.

This clone was seen only a few times. The chain combines TRBV3-1 with TRBJ2-1, with D perhaps TRBD1 (6 bases). In germline, CDR1 is LGHDT, CDR2 YNNKEL (reference sequence). The V gene lost 1 base and the J gene lost 6 bases, with 16 bases spanning the gap. The CDR3 runs 16 residues. The CDR3 DNA reads TGTGCCAGCAGCCAAGGAACAGGGACGATAGGCAATGAGCAGTTCTTC. Encoded protein: CASSQGTGTIGNEQFF.

About this clone itself: A much larger clone sits a single nucleotide away, making a read error possible. The chain is built from TRBV18 and TRBJ1-2; D remains ambiguous. In germline, CDR1 is KGHSH, CDR2 LQKENI. The CDR3 runs to 13 residues. The V end was cut by 6 bases, the J end by 10 bases, with 18 bases between. CDR3: CASSEDFGSVYTF. The CDR3, as DNA: TGTGCCAGCTCGGAGGACTTCGGTTCTGTCTACACCTTC.

In this sample, this clone turned up many times. V gene TRBV20-1 combines with J gene TRBJ2-1, with 8 bases that match TRBD2. With V trimmed by 5 bases and J by 3 bases, 6 bases remained unmatched. The CDR3 consists of 14 residues. CDR1 and CDR2 from the germline V gene are DFQATT and SNEGSKA (reference sequence). The CDR3 is CSAPQREIYNEQFF. Written as DNA, the CDR3 is TGCAGTGCTCCTCAGCGGGAGATCTACAATGAGCAGTTCTTC.

The chain is built from TRBV20-1 and TRBJ2-1; D might be TRBD1 or TRBD2, each matching 6 bases. Germline loops: CDR1 DFQATT, CDR2 SNEGSKA (reference sequence). Trimming took 3 bases from V and 5 from J, leaving 20 bases between them. This CDR3 is 16 amino acids long. The CDR3 here is CSASAARGGPHNEQFF. The CDR3 DNA is TGCAGTGCTAGTGCGGCTAGAGGGGGGCCACACAATGAGCAGTTCTTC.